The 32 T cell receptor beta chains below were found in one sample sequenced in a study of blood T cell repertoires in COVID-19. TCRdb's table, derived via immunoSEQ multiplex PCR, lists solely in-frame clones and lacks some. The sample consists of fewer than 500,000 clones, roughly 89% of them appearing once. Specimen: peripheral blood. Receptor source: a woman between 25 and 40 years old with acute or convalescent COVID-19.

The V call is TRBV7-9, the J call TRBJ2-7; TRBD1 is a possible D gene (6 bases). Germline V lookup: CDR1 SEHNR, CDR2 FQNEAQ (reference sequence). The V and J ends lost 5 bases and 3 bases respectively, with 14 bases between them. The length of the CDR3 is 14 residues. CDR3 coding DNA: TGTGCCAGCAGCCATGGACAGATTAACTACGAGCAGTACTTC. This sequence encodes CASSHGQINYEQYF.

The chain uses TRBV24-1 and TRBJ2-6; TRBD1 aligns across 7 bases. Germline V gene data show CDR1 as KGHDR and CDR2 as SFDVKD. Losses at the gene ends were 5 bases for V and 0 bases for J; bases not matched to a gene: 6. CDR3 length: 17 residues. The CDR3 DNA reads as TGTGCCACCAGTGGCCGGGACAGTCACTCTGGGGCCAACGTCCTGACTTTC. As protein: CATSGRDSHSGANVLTF.

This chain uses TRBV9 with TRBJ2-1, with D possibly being TRBD2 (6 bases). Per the germline V gene, CDR1 is SGDLS and CDR2 is YYNGEE. Trimming shortened V by 0 bases and J by 9 bases, and 10 bases separated the two germline ends. This CDR3 spans 13 amino acids. CDR3 sequence (DNA): TGTGCCAGCAGCGTAGGGGACGGGGGTGAGCAGTTCTTC. Translation: CASSVGDGGEQFF.

The J gene is TRBJ1-2, the V gene TRBV5-5; 7 nucleotides match TRBD1. This CDR3 has 16 residues. The ends lost 1 base at V and 2 bases at J; junction bases unmatched: 8. Germline V CDR1 and CDR2: SGHKS, YYEKEE (reference sequence). CDR3 sequence: CASSLPRTGFNYGYTF. The CDR3 DNA reads as TGTGCCAGCAGCTTGCCACGGACAGGATTCAACTATGGCTACACCTTC.

This clone has just one count. This chain uses TRBV7-6 with TRBJ2-3; 9 positions match TRBD2. The V gene's germline CDR1 is SGHVS and CDR2 FNYEAQ. V lost 4 bases to trimming and J lost 2 bases; unmatched junction nucleotides: 10. CDR3 length equals 17 residues. The DNA of the CDR3 is TGTGCCAGCAGCTACCTTGGACTAGCGCGGAACACAGATACGCAGTATTTT. This sequence encodes CASSYLGLARNTDTQYF.

V gene TRBV7-9 combines with J gene TRBJ2-7, with 10 bases lining up with TRBD1. V lost 7 bases to trimming and J lost 3 bases; unmatched junction nucleotides: 3. Looked up from germline, CDR1 is SEHNR and CDR2 is FQNEAQ (reference sequence). The CDR3 sequence is 13 residues long. The CDR3 DNA sequence: TGTGCCAGCACGACAGGGGGCAGCTACGAGCAGTACTTC. The encoded protein is CASTTGGSYEQYF.

This chain uses TRBV7-9 with TRBJ1-6, with D possibly matching TRBD1 (5 bases). The CDR3 loop spans 16 amino acids. V dropped 1 base and J dropped 4 bases, with 11 bases sitting between them. Germline CDR1 and CDR2: SEHNR and FQNEAQ (reference sequence). The CDR3 loop reads CASSLGQSNYNSPLHF. CDR3 in DNA: TGTGCCAGCAGCTTAGGACAGTCTAATTATAATTCACCCCTCCACTTT.

The rearrangement links TRBV7-8 to TRBJ2-1; TRBD2 matches at 15 bases. Germline CDR1 reads SGHVS; CDR2 reads FQNEAQ. After removal of 5 bases from V and 3 bases from J, the junction contained 5 bases not matched to a gene. This CDR3 is 17 amino acids long. Here the CDR3 reads CASSPGTSGGIYNEQFF. The CDR3 bases are TGTGCCAGCAGCCCGGGGACTAGCGGGGGGATCTACAATGAGCAGTTCTTC.

The chain combines TRBV19 with TRBJ2-7, with D maybe TRBD2 (5 bases). Trimming took 5 bases from V and 2 from J, leaving 19 bases between them. The CDR3 covers 16 residues. Germline CDR1 LNHDA, CDR2 SQIVND (reference sequence). The CDR3 region is CASSSAENSVPYEQYF. The CDR3 coding sequence is TGTGCCAGTAGTTCAGCGGAGAACTCTGTACCCTACGAGCAGTACTTC.

The genes are TRBV12-3 or TRBV12-4 and TRBJ2-1; TRBD1 is a possible D gene (5 bases). This CDR3 has 13 amino acids. Trimming took 2 bases from V and 9 from J, leaving 11 bases between them. CDR3 in amino acids: CASSLSGAVEQFF. CDR3 DNA: TGTGCCAGCAGTTTATCTGGGGCCGTTGAGCAGTTCTTC.

The V and J genes are TRBV27 and TRBJ2-7; 9 nucleotides match TRBD1. Germline-derived CDR1 and CDR2 are MNHEY and SMNVEV (reference sequence). V lost 4 bases and J lost 6; bases outside the gene matches: 4. This CDR3 region has 13 residues. This CDR3 is CASSSGTGIEQYF. The CDR3 coding sequence is TGTGCCAGCAGTTCCGGGACAGGGATCGAGCAGTACTTC.

This clone showed up just a few times. The chain links TRBV7-2 to TRBJ1-1; D gene uncertain. V gave up 3 bases and J gave up 4 bases, with 12 bases separating them. Germline V gene sequence: CDR1 SGHTA, CDR2 FQGNSA. The CDR3 length is 14 residues. CDR3 sequence: CASSLVGGATEAFF. CDR3 DNA: TGTGCCAGCAGCTTGGTGGGAGGTGCCACTGAAGCTTTCTTT.

On this clone: Other DNA sequences in the same sample also yield this CDR3. V gene TRBV20-1 combines with J gene TRBJ2-7; D is ambiguous. V was clipped by 0 bases and J by 4 bases, with 4 bases between them. The CDR3 loop spans 11 amino acids. Germline lookup yields CDR1 DFQATT and CDR2 SNEGSKA (reference sequence). The CDR3 DNA sequence: TGCAGTGCTAGAGACAGTTACGAGCAGTACTTC. Its protein is CSARDSYEQYF.

The gene calls are TRBV19 and TRBJ1-3; D gene unclear. Trimming removed 3 bases at V and 0 bases at J, with 9 bases between. This CDR3 region has 15 residues. CDR1 is LNHDA, CDR2 SQIVND, per germline (reference sequence). In DNA, the CDR3 is TGTGCCAGTAGTATGTTGGACTACTCTGGAAACACCATATATTTT. The encoded protein is CASSMLDYSGNTIYF.

This chain joins TRBV5-1 and TRBJ2-5; TRBD1 might be the D (6 bases). Trimming pared 7 bases from V and 5 bases from J, leaving 27 bases between. Germline CDR1 and CDR2: SGHRS and YFSETQ. The CDR3 is 17 residues long. CDR3 nucleotides: TGCGCCAGCGCCTCAAACCAGGGGCGCTTGTTTGGTGAGACCCAGTACTTC. This translates into CASASNQGRLFGETQYF. The full variable domain, rest sourced from reference TRBV5-1 and TRBJ2-5, is KAGVTQTPRYLIKTRGQQVTLSCSPISGHRSVSWYQQTPGQGLQFLFEYFSETQRNKGNFPGRFSGRQFSNSRSEMNVSTLELGDSALYLCASASNQGRLFGETQYFGPGTRLLVL.

V and J are TRBV5-1 and TRBJ1-2, with D uncertain. The germline V gene encodes CDR1 SGHRS and CDR2 YFSETQ. The V end was cut by 1 base, the J end by 2 bases, with 6 bases between. The CDR3 runs to 13 residues. This CDR3 reads CASSLHSNYGYTF. CDR3 bases: TGCGCCAGCAGCTTGCACTCGAACTATGGCTACACCTTC.

Notes on this clone: A read error may explain this, as a much larger clone is one base away. The rearrangement links TRBV6-5 to TRBJ2-2; the match to TRBD1 covers 9 bases. The length of the CDR3 is 13 residues. Per germline, CDR1 MNHEY and CDR2 SVGAGI. V lost 6 bases, J lost 6 bases, and 2 bases stayed unmatched. The CDR3 spells CASRGTGPGELFF. The CDR3 nucleotides are TGTGCCAGCAGGGGGACAGGGCCCGGGGAGCTGTTTTTT.

The sample holds one count of this clone. The CDR3 here is CASKNRDRFSGANVLTF. The DNA for the CDR3 is TGTGCCAGTAAGAACCGGGACAGATTCTCTGGGGCCAACGTCCTGACTTTC. The gene calls are TRBV19 and TRBJ2-6, with 7 bases matching TRBD1. Germline V gives CDR1 LNHDA, CDR2 SQIVND (reference sequence). This CDR3 region has 17 residues. The V segment lost 7 bases and the J segment 0 bases; nucleotides outside the gene matches: 9. Combining the CDR3 with reference TRBV19 and TRBJ2-6 gives the whole variable domain DGGITQSPKYLFRKEGQNVTLSCEQNLNHDAMYWYRQDPGQGLRLIYYSQIVNDFQKGDIAEGYSVSREKKESFPLTVTSAQKNPTAFYLCASKNRDRFSGANVLTFGAGSRLTVL.

This clone was picked up one time. The chain carries TRBV28 and TRBJ1-1; a possible D gene is TRBD1 (6 bases). This CDR3 contains 12 residues. The germline V and J ends were trimmed by 8 bases and 2 bases, with 9 bases remaining between them. Germline V gene lookup returns CDR1 MDHEN and CDR2 SYDVKM. The CDR3 bases are TGTGCCAGCGGGGACACCAACACTGAAGCTTTCTTT. Encoded protein: CASGDTNTEAFF.

Comments on this clone: The junction departs from the called germline gene at one end, perhaps through a read error. The chain joins TRBV6-5 to TRBJ2-4; TRBD1 matches 10 bases. The germline CDR1 and CDR2 sequences are MNHEY and SVGAGI. This CDR3 contains 13 residues. The chain's CDR3 is CASRDRGVPVQYF. The CDR3 nucleotides are TGTGCCAGCCGGGACAGGGGCGTTCCGGTTCAATACTTC.

The J gene is TRBJ1-6, the V gene TRBV30; maybe TRBD1 (5 bases). The CDR3 runs 14 residues. Trimming removed 7 bases from V and 0 bases from J, with 10 bases in between. Germline values: CDR1 GTSNPN, CDR2 SVGIG (reference sequence). The CDR3, as DNA: TGTGCCTCCAGGGAAAGCTCCTATAATTCACCCCTCCACTTT. The encoded protein is CASRESSYNSPLHF.

The CDR3 sequence: CASSQTTGDTQYF. CDR3 DNA: TGTGCCAGCAGCCAAACGACAGGGGATACGCAGTATTTT. The V call is TRBV5-4, the J call TRBJ2-3; the match to TRBD1 covers 7 bases. This CDR3 comprises 13 residues. Looked up from germline, CDR1 is SGHNT and CDR2 is YYREEE (reference sequence). With V trimmed by 4 bases and J by 6 bases, 5 bases remained unmatched.

This CDR3 is CASSLTSGGTKTYEQYF. The CDR3 DNA is TGTGCCAGCAGTCTGACTAGCGGGGGAACGAAAACCTACGAGCAGTACTTC. The chain recombines TRBV7-8 with TRBJ2-7; TRBD2 agrees at 12 bases. Germline V gene sequence: CDR1 SGHVS, CDR2 FQNEAQ. The ends lost 6 bases at V and 2 bases at J; junction bases unmatched: 11. This CDR3 has 17 amino acids.

The chain recombines TRBV2 with TRBJ2-4; weak D call: TRBD1 (6 bases). V lost 3 bases and J lost 8, with 14 bases in between. Germline values: CDR1 SNHLY, CDR2 FYNNEI. The CDR3 totals 14 residues. The CDR3 DNA sequence: TGTGCCAGCAGTGATCGACAGGTTAGGGACATTCAGTACTTC. Its protein product is CASSDRQVRDIQYF. The entire variable domain, with the rest obtained from reference TRBV2 and TRBJ2-4, is as follows: EPEVTQTPSHQVTQMGQEVILRCVPISNHLYFYWYRQILGQKVEFLVSFYNNEISEKSEIFDDQFSVERPDGSNFTLKIRSTKLEDSAMYFCASSDRQVRDIQYFGAGTRLSVL.

V is TRBV10-1 and J is TRBJ2-7, with 8 bases fitting TRBD2. The J segment lost 5 bases and the V segment lost 4 bases, leaving 4 bases of the junction unmatched. Germline V gene sequence: CDR1 WNHNN, CDR2 SYGVQD (reference sequence). The CDR3 has 13 amino acids. CDR3 residues: CASSAAGGHEQYF. In DNA, the CDR3 is TGCGCCAGCAGTGCGGCGGGGGGTCACGAGCAGTACTTC.

This clone was recorded once. The chain has TRBV28 and TRBJ1-6, with D perhaps TRBD1 (6 bases). From germline, CDR1 is MDHEN and CDR2 SYDVKM. V dropped 7 bases and J dropped 3 bases, with 13 bases sitting between them. The CDR3 extends over 15 amino acids. CDR3 amino acids: CASTLTGLYNSPLHF. In DNA, the CDR3 is TGTGCCAGCACCCTTACAGGGCTCTATAATTCACCCCTCCACTTT.

The chain has TRBV2 and TRBJ2-1, with D perhaps TRBD2 (6 bases). Germline V gene data show CDR1 as SNHLY and CDR2 as FYNNEI. V was trimmed by 7 bases and J by 1 base, leaving 23 bases between them. The CDR3 runs to 18 residues. CDR3 nucleotide sequence: TGTGCCAGCACCGAACCCCTACGGCTAGCGAGGTCCTACAATGAGCAGTTCTTC. Translation gives CASTEPLRLARSYNEQFF.

The gene calls are TRBV3-1 (or the pseudogene TRBV3-2) and TRBJ1-1; 7 bases agree with TRBD1. V dropped 4 bases and J dropped 5; count of bases not matched to a gene: 7. Germline V gene lookup returns CDR1 LGHDT and CDR2 YNNKEL (reference sequence). The CDR3 spans 14 residues. The CDR3 sequence: CASSRQGGRTEAFF. The DNA of the CDR3 is TGTGCCAGCAGCCGACAGGGAGGTCGGACTGAAGCTTTCTTT.

The chain links TRBV11-2 to TRBJ2-7, with 7 bases matching TRBD2. Trimming at V came to 1 base and at J to 6 bases, leaving 9 bases not matched to a gene. The CDR3 totals 15 residues. Per germline, CDR1 SGHAT and CDR2 FQNNGV. CDR3 residues: CASSLGGSGRGEQYF. For the CDR3, the DNA is TGTGCCAGCAGCTTAGGAGGATCAGGGAGGGGCGAGCAGTACTTC.

Concerning this clone itself: Other DNA sequences within the sample encode an identical CDR3. The chain has TRBV9 and TRBJ2-7; tentatively, D is TRBD1 (5 bases). The germline V gene has CDR1 SGDLS and CDR2 YYNGEE. The V gene lost 3 bases and the J gene lost 0 bases, with 10 bases spanning the gap. The CDR3 contains 14 residues. This CDR3 is CASSATGSSYEQYF. CDR3 DNA sequence: TGTGCCAGCAGCGCAACAGGATCCTCCTACGAGCAGTACTTC.

The chain couples TRBV9 to TRBJ2-2, with D tentatively TRBD1 (5 bases). The germline V gene has CDR1 SGDLS and CDR2 YYNGEE. V lost 0 bases, J lost 4 bases, and 7 bases lay in between. The CDR3 sequence is 14 residues long. CDR3 DNA: TGTGCCAGCAGCGTAGGCAGGGCCACCGGGGAGCTGTTTTTT. Translated: CASSVGRATGELFF.

The sample holds a few counts of this clone. This sequence joins TRBV7-9 and TRBJ2-1; TRBD2 matches at 9 bases. The CDR3 is 16 amino acids. Germline V CDR1 and CDR2: SEHNR, FQNEAQ (reference sequence). The trim removed 6 bases at V and 6 bases at J, leaving 12 bases unmatched. This CDR3 is CASSVNSGGNRNEQFF. Here the CDR3 DNA reads TGTGCCAGCAGTGTTAATAGCGGGGGTAACCGCAATGAGCAGTTCTTC.